The source of this T cell receptor beta chain is a study of T cell changes during pregnancy in multiple sclerosis. Measured with immunoSEQ multiplex PCR; TCRdb has only the in-frame clones, and not every one. This sample carries 70,000 to 80,000 clones, just over 90% of them seen once, and the ten largest clones take approximately 0.44%. Between the trimmed V and J ends, which lost 7 bases and 1 base, there was a span of 8 bases. This CDR3 region has 13 residues. The germline CDR1 and CDR2 sequences are SQVTM and ANQGSEA. The source is a female donor with multiple sclerosis, enrolled in a pregnancy study. V and J are TRBV29-1 and TRBJ2-6; no clear D gene. Specimen: CD4+ T cells from peripheral blood mononuclear cells, collected before pregnancy. The CDR3: CSAILSGANVLTF. CDR3 sequence (DNA): TGCAGCGCTATCCTATCTGGGGCCAACGTCCTGACTTTC.